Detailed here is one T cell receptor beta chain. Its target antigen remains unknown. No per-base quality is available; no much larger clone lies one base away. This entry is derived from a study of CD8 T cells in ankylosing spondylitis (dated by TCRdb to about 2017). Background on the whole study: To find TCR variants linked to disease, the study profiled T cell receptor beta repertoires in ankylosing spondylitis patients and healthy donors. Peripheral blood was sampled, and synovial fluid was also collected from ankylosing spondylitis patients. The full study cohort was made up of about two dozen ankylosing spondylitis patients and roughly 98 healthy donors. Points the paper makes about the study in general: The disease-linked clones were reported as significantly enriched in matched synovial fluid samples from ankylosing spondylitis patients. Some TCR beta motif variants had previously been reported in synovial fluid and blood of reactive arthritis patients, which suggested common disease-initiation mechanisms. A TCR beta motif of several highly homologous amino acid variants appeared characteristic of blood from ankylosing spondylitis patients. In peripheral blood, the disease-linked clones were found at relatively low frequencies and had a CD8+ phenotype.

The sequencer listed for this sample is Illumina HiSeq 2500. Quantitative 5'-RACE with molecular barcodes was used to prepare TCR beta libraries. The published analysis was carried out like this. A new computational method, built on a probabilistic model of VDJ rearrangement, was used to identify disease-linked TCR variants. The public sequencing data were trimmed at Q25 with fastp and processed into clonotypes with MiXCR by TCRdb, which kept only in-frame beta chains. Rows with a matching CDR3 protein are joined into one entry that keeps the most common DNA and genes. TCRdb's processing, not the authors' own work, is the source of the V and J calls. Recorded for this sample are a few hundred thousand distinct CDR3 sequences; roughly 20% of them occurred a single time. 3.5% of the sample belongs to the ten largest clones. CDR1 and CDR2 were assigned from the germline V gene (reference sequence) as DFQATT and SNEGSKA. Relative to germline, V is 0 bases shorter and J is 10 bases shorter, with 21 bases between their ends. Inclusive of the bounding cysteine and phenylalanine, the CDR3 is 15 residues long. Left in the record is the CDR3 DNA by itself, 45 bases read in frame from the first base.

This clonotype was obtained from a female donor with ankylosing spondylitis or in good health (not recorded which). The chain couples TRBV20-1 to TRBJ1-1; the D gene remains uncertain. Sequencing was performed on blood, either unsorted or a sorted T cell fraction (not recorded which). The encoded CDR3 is CSARDPAGPKNGAFF. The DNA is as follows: TGCAGTGCTAGAGACCCAGCCGGGCCGAAAAATGGAGCTTTCTTT.